The 6 T cell receptor beta chains below all came from one sample that was sequenced in a study of T cell responses to AZD1222 COVID-19 vaccine. This table comes from immunoSEQ multiplex PCR, and its TCRdb copy is limited to in-frame clones, with some not included. The sample has more than 150,000 clones, about nine tenths seen once. The source was peripheral blood, collected 28 days after the second AZD1222 dose. The receptors here all came from an adult who received the AZD1222 COVID-19 vaccine.

The chain uses TRBV28 and TRBJ1-1; 8 bases are shared with TRBD1. Germline-derived CDR1 and CDR2 are MDHEN and SYDVKM. Trimming removed 3 bases from V and 5 bases from J; junction bases left unmatched: 14. CDR3 length: 17 amino acids. In DNA form, the CDR3 reads TGTGCCAGCAGTTTGACAGGGGCGCCTGGCCGGTGGACTGAAGCTTTCTTT. This gives the protein CASSLTGAPGRWTEAFF.

This chain joins TRBV10-2 and TRBJ1-1, with TRBD1 identical over 8 bases. Germline V gene lookup returns CDR1 WSHSY and CDR2 SAAADI. The ends lost 3 bases at V and 7 bases at J; junction bases unmatched: 4. The CDR3 has 13 amino acids. This chain's CDR3 is CASSDRGRGEAFF. For the CDR3, the DNA is TGCGCCAGCAGTGACAGGGGGCGCGGTGAAGCTTTCTTT.

This chain links TRBV6-5 with TRBJ1-5; D ambiguous. CDR1 is MNHEY, CDR2 SVGAGI, per germline. The CDR3 is made up of 14 amino acids. The V end lost 6 bases, the J end lost 2 bases, and 11 bases lay between the germline ends. CDR3 residues: CASSATGGNQPQHF. DNA of the CDR3: TGTGCCAGCAGCGCCACCGGGGGCAATCAGCCCCAGCATTTT.

This CDR3 is CASSKSQGREQYF. In DNA, the CDR3 is TGTGCCAGCAGCAAATCACAGGGACGCGAGCAGTACTTC. This sequence joins TRBV7-9 and TRBJ2-7, with D tentatively TRBD1 (6 bases). Germline CDR1 reads SEHNR; CDR2 reads FQNEAQ (reference sequence). Trimming stripped 5 bases from V and 6 bases from J, with 14 bases between. This CDR3 contains 13 residues.

V usage is TRBV2 and J usage is TRBJ1-5; weak D call: TRBD1 (5 bases). The V gene lost 8 bases and the J gene lost 1 base, with 12 bases spanning the gap. Germline CDR1 is SNHLY and CDR2 is FYNNEI. The CDR3 runs to 14 residues. CDR3 in DNA: TGTGCCAGCCGGGGGACCTGGAGCAATCAGCCCCAGCATTTT. It is translated as CASRGTWSNQPQHF. The whole variable domain, filled in from reference TRBV2 and TRBJ1-5, reads EPEVTQTPSHQVTQMGQEVILRCVPISNHLYFYWYRQILGQKVEFLVSFYNNEISEKSEIFDDQFSVERPDGSNFTLKIRSTKLEDSAMYFCASRGTWSNQPQHFGDGTRLSIL.

The chain has TRBV2 and TRBJ2-2; D possibly uses TRBD1 or TRBD2 (5 bases each). V was pared by 3 bases and J by 4 bases, with 9 bases between. The CDR3 has 14 amino acids. Germline assignment: CDR1 SNHLY and CDR2 FYNNEI. CDR3 DNA: TGTGCCAGCAGTGACAGGGACGGCACCGGGGAGCTGTTTTTT. Encoded protein: CASSDRDGTGELFF.